The 12 T cell receptor beta chains reported below all come from one sample, sequenced in a study of cytomegalovirus exposure and HLA in healthy donors. Vbeta (60) and Jbeta (13) primers were used in the PCR. The repertoire was sequenced with immunoSEQ multiplex PCR; TCRdb's copy has only in-frame clones and lacks some. The data contain around 100,000 clones, about 76% of them seen just once; the ten biggest clones take up around 4.9%. Sequencing used PBMCs. These receptors were taken from a young man in good health and CMV-seropositive.

V gene TRBV2 combines with J gene TRBJ2-2; 9 bases align to TRBD1. The J segment lost 0 bases and the V segment lost 8 bases, leaving 7 bases of the junction unmatched. The CDR3 sequence is 16 residues long. The V gene's germline CDR1 is SNHLY and CDR2 FYNNEI. The CDR3 region is CASSTGGTANTGELFF. In DNA form, the CDR3 reads TGTGCCAGCTCGACAGGGGGTACAGCGAACACCGGGGAGCTGTTTTTT.

The rearrangement links TRBV28 to TRBJ1-5; weak D call: TRBD1 (6 bases). Per germline, CDR1 MDHEN and CDR2 SYDVKM. Trimming stripped 5 bases from V and 4 bases from J, with 18 bases between. The CDR3 consists of 16 residues. The CDR3 region is CASSPNGGAVNQPQHF. In DNA form, the CDR3 reads TGTGCCAGCAGTCCCAATGGGGGGGCGGTAAATCAGCCCCAGCATTTT.

This sequence joins TRBV5-1 and TRBJ2-7; maybe TRBD1 (5 bases). Trimming pared 4 bases from V and 3 bases from J, leaving 11 bases between. CDR3 length equals 13 residues. CDR1 and CDR2 from the germline V gene are SGHRS and YFSETQ. CDR3 nucleotides: TGCGCCAGCAGCATCAGGGAAGACTACGAGCAGTACTTC. This codes for CASSIREDYEQYF.

This chain joins TRBV6-5 and TRBJ2-7; 7 bases are shared with TRBD1. Per germline, CDR1 MNHEY and CDR2 SVGAGI. With 6 bases clipped from V and 5 bases from J, the junction kept 7 bases outside the gene matches. The CDR3 contains 13 residues. The CDR3 is CASRVDRLDEQYF. In DNA, the CDR3 is TGTGCCAGCAGGGTGGACAGGCTGGACGAGCAGTACTTC.

There are a few counts of this clone. This sequence joins TRBV6-5 and TRBJ2-7; 7 bases align to TRBD1. This CDR3 is 16 amino acids long. The ends lost 2 bases at V and 1 base at J; junction bases unmatched: 8. Germline lookup yields CDR1 MNHEY and CDR2 SVGAGI. The CDR3: CASSYGAYRGSYEQYF. Written as DNA, the CDR3 is TGTGCCAGCAGTTACGGGGCCTACAGGGGTTCCTACGAGCAGTACTTC.

This sequence joins TRBV7-9 and TRBJ2-5, with D uncertain. The germline gives CDR1 SEHNR, CDR2 FQNEAQ (reference sequence). CDR3 length: 12 amino acids. V dropped 2 bases and J dropped 2 bases, with 3 bases sitting between them. The CDR3 region is CASSLHQETQYF. CDR3 bases: TGTGCCAGCAGCTTACATCAAGAGACCCAGTACTTC.

In nucleotides, the CDR3 is TGTGCCAGCAGCTCCAGACAGGGGACGAATACTGAAGCTTTCTTT. Its protein is CASSSRQGTNTEAFF. The chain links TRBV7-9 to TRBJ1-1, with 8 bases that match TRBD1. J was trimmed by 5 bases and V by 4 bases; bases with no gene match: 9. This CDR3 has 15 residues. Germline loops: CDR1 SEHNR, CDR2 FQNEAQ (reference sequence).

This clone has just one count. The J gene is TRBJ2-2, the V gene TRBV5-1, with D possibly being TRBD1 (6 bases). Trimming shortened V by 0 bases and J by 6 bases, and 24 bases separated the two germline ends. CDR3 size: 19 residues. CDR1 and CDR2 (germline): SGHRS, YFSETQ. Here the CDR3 DNA reads TGCGCCAGCAGCTTGGCCTCAACTCCGGGAAAAACAGGGTCCGGGGAGCTGTTTTTT. Protein product: CASSLASTPGKTGSGELFF.

The rearrangement links TRBV30 to TRBJ1-4; D remains unclear. The V and J ends lost 1 base and 8 bases respectively, with 17 bases between them. This CDR3 comprises 15 residues. Germline CDR1 and CDR2: GTSNPN and SVGIG (reference sequence). The CDR3 DNA follows: TGTGCCTGGAGTGGAGGACTGGCAGGAGACGAAAAACTGTTTTTT. Translating it yields CAWSGGLAGDEKLFF.

The chain recombines TRBV4-1 with TRBJ2-2; no clear D gene. The CDR3 is 15 residues long. Germline-derived CDR1 and CDR2 are MGHRA and YSYEKL. V lost 0 bases and J lost 6, with 11 bases in between. Here the CDR3 DNA reads TGCGCCAGCAGCCAAGATCGGAGCGCTCCCGGGGAGCTGTTTTTT. Protein product: CASSQDRSAPGELFF.

This clone was seen a single time. V and J are TRBV7-9 and TRBJ1-1, with 8 nucleotides matching TRBD1. After removal of 5 bases from V and 4 bases from J, the junction contained 12 bases not matched to a gene. The CDR3 contains 16 residues. Per the germline V gene, CDR1 is SEHNR and CDR2 is FQNEAQ (reference sequence). CDR3 in DNA: TGTGCCAGCAGCCCGTTTGAGCAGGGGGCGCGCACTGAAGCTTTCTTT. Amino acids: CASSPFEQGARTEAFF.

The chain couples TRBV7-3 to TRBJ2-3; TRBD2 aligns across 8 bases. CDR3 length equals 15 residues. Unmatched junction bases numbered 10, after V lost 5 bases and J lost 6 bases. Germline lookup yields CDR1 SGHTA and CDR2 FQGTGA. The CDR3 protein is CASSRGGPNKDTQYF. The CDR3 nucleotides read TGTGCCAGCAGCCGGGGGGGGCCCAACAAGGATACGCAGTATTTT.